Below are 10 T cell receptor beta chains sequenced from a single sample in a study of cytomegalovirus exposure and HLA in healthy donors. Primers for the PCR totalled 60 Vbeta and 13 Jbeta. Some clones are missing from TCRdb's copy, which holds only in-frame ones; the method was immunoSEQ multiplex PCR. The data hold 95,000 to 100,000 clones, with around three quarters observed a single time. Sequences were obtained from PBMCs. All receptors derive from a middle-aged man in good health and CMV-seronegative.

V usage is TRBV4-1 and J usage is TRBJ1-2; possible D gene TRBD1, 6 bases. V lost 2 bases and J lost 5, with 21 bases in between. Germline V lookup: CDR1 MGHRA, CDR2 YSYEKL. The CDR3 runs 17 residues. The CDR3 is CASSQLGQSGRSYGYTF. The CDR3 region has the DNA TGCGCCAGCAGCCAACTAGGACAGTCCGGGCGATCATATGGCTACACCTTC.

With respect to this clone: Other DNA sequences of this sample code for an identical CDR3. J is TRBJ1-6 and V is TRBV10-3; possible D gene TRBD1, 6 bases. Germline V gives CDR1 ENHRY, CDR2 SYGVKD. The CDR3 runs 18 residues. The V end was cut by 3 bases, the J end by 0 bases, with 15 bases between. In DNA form, the CDR3 reads TGTGCCATCAGTGATCGGACGACAGGCGACTCCTATAATTCACCCCTCCACTTT. This gives the protein CAISDRTTGDSYNSPLHF.

The V and J genes are TRBV18 and TRBJ1-6, with 9 bases lining up with TRBD1. Germline-derived CDR1 and CDR2 are KGHSH and LQKENI. V shed 4 bases, J shed 5 bases, and the junction held 6 bases outside the gene matches. The CDR3 runs to 16 residues. The CDR3, as DNA: TGTGCCAGCTCACAAGGGTGGGACAGGGATAATTCACCCCTCCACTTT. Protein sequence: CASSQGWDRDNSPLHF.

This clone was recorded once. The chain links TRBV7-8 to TRBJ2-3; 13 bases are a match to TRBD2. The germline V gene encodes CDR1 SGHVS and CDR2 FQNEAQ. CDR3 length: 16 amino acids. Unmatched junction bases numbered 4, after V lost 4 bases and J lost 3 bases. In nucleotides, the CDR3 is TGTGCCAGCAGCTCACTAGCGGGGGGGAGGACAGATACGCAGTATTTT. Protein sequence: CASSSLAGGRTDTQYF.

This chain connects TRBV25-1 to TRBJ2-3; 7 nucleotides align to TRBD1. CDR1 and CDR2 (germline): MGHDK, SYGVNS. With V trimmed by 7 bases and J by 4 bases, 5 bases remained unmatched. There are 13 residues in the CDR3. For the CDR3, the DNA is TGTGCCAGCAAGTTCACAGGGGCAGATACGCAGTATTTT. Translated: CASKFTGADTQYF.

V and J are TRBV7-9 and TRBJ2-2; D gene unclear. The CDR3 contains 14 residues. The germline gives CDR1 SEHNR, CDR2 FQNEAQ (reference sequence). Trimming took 4 bases from V and 7 from J, leaving 13 bases between them. The CDR3 DNA reads TGTGCCAGCAGCTCGATCTCGGGTGGCGGGGAGCTGTTTTTT. Its translation is CASSSISGGGELFF. Based on the CDR3 plus reference TRBV7-9 and TRBJ2-2, the full variable domain is DTGVSQNPRHKITKRGQNVTFRCDPISEHNRLYWYRQTLGQGPEFLTYFQNEAQLEKSRLLSDRFSAERPKGSFSTLEIQRTEQGDSAMYLCASSSISGGGELFFGEGSRLTVL.

The chain has TRBV5-1 and TRBJ2-2; 8 nucleotides match TRBD1. The V gene end was trimmed by 6 bases and the J gene end by 5 bases; junction bases not matched to a gene: 9. CDR1 is SGHRS and CDR2 is YFSETQ in the germline V gene. There are 15 residues in the CDR3. Here the CDR3 reads CASNPGGGRTGELFF. The CDR3 nucleotides are TGCGCCAGCAATCCAGGGGGCGGGCGAACCGGGGAGCTGTTTTTT.

The gene calls are TRBV6-5 and TRBJ1-4; D gene ambiguous. This CDR3 has 16 amino acids. The germline CDR1 and CDR2 sequences are MNHEY and SVGAGI. V dropped 0 bases and J dropped 2 bases, with 10 bases sitting between them. CDR3 nucleotide sequence: TGTGCCAGCAGTTACTCTCTCCTGCGGACTAATGAAAAACTGTTTTTT. Translated: CASSYSLLRTNEKLFF.

This sequence joins TRBV27 and TRBJ2-1; maybe TRBD2 (7 bases). The CDR3 is 16 amino acids. Trimming stripped 4 bases from V and 2 bases from J, with 15 bases between. Per germline, CDR1 MNHEY and CDR2 SMNVEV (reference sequence). The CDR3 coding sequence is TGTGCCAGCAGTTCCAGTTGGGGGGGCCCCTACAATGAGCAGTTCTTC. It translates to CASSSSWGGPYNEQFF.

This chain links TRBV6-6 with TRBJ1-2; D perhaps matches TRBD1 (5 bases). There are 13 residues in the CDR3. The germline V gene has CDR1 MNHNY and CDR2 SVGAGI (reference sequence). V was pared by 10 bases and J by 1 base, with 13 bases between. This CDR3 is CATCPQVNYGYTF. The CDR3 region has the DNA TGTGCCACCTGCCCACAGGTTAACTATGGCTACACCTTC.